The clone carrying this T cell receptor beta chain was recorded once. Trimming took off 0 bases at V and 4 bases at J, with 12 bases between the two ends. The CDR3 is made up of 15 amino acids. CDR1 LNHDA and CDR2 SQIVND come from the germline V gene (reference sequence). This record comes from a study of CD8 T cells in Susac syndrome. Random hexamers primed reverse transcription of roughly 0.5 to 1 ug RNA. TCRdb reanalysed the immunoSEQ multiplex PCR reads using MiXCR and keeps one entry per CDR3 protein. This table holds 15,000 to 20,000 distinct CDR3 sequences, roughly 95% found once. The genes are TRBV19 and TRBJ1-1; TRBD1 is a possible D gene (5 bases). The sequencing input was CD8+ T cells from PBMCs. The TCR comes from a human donor in good health. CDR3 DNA sequence: TGTGCCAGTAGTATAGATTCGGCAGGGCTCACTGAAGCTTTCTTT. Its protein is CASSIDSAGLTEAFF.